This T cell receptor (beta chain) was profiled in a study of post-analysis software for immune sequencing data (dated by TCRdb to between 2014 and 2017). The study in broad terms: Relapsing-remitting, secondary progressive and progressive-relapsing multiple sclerosis were recorded as disease courses, and subtype annotation was lacking for some patients. The patient repertoires were compared against approximately ten previously published healthy control repertoires obtained from donors aged about 6 to 26 years. A subset of samples was prepared in parallel using single-end sample barcoding, then pooled and co-amplified after Illumina adapter ligation.

TCR beta repertoires were profiled from peripheral blood of approximately 13 young patients with multiple sclerosis to demonstrate the VDJtools post-analysis software. The patients with multiple sclerosis were children and adolescents between about 6 and 17 years of age. The CDR3 measures 15 amino acids from cysteine to phenylalanine. Just the 45-base CDR3 DNA is kept, in frame starting at base 1. CDR1 and CDR2 (LGHNA, YNFKEQ) derive from the germline V gene. V is shortened by 0 bases, J by 4 bases, and the region joining them spans 12 bases. To prepare the library, PCR was applied. Sequencing was carried out with an Illumina HiSeq 2500. To reduce PCR and sequencing biases, unique molecular identifiers were built into the TCR beta cDNA libraries. Roughly 500,000 cDNA molecules were obtained for every 1 to 10 million input T cells, so each molecule roughly corresponded to one T cell. The patient libraries were prepared and sequenced using the same protocol as the earlier healthy control dataset. Samples belonging to the same batch were prepared together, multiplexed and sequenced on a shared HiSeq lane. From the authors' description of their analysis: Raw barcoded reads were processed with MIGEC, and single-read molecular identifier groups were discarded before consensus assembly and CDR3 extraction. VDJtools was used for post-analysis of the clonotype tables, with diversity normalized by down-sampling every dataset to the smallest sample size. Repertoire overlap clustering matched CDR3 amino acid but not nucleotide sequences to correct batch-related cross-sample contamination. Using fastp at Q25 and MiXCR, TCRdb reprocessed the public reads and kept productive beta chains. Under each unique CDR3 protein, matching rows form one entry showing the most common genes and DNA. These V and J calls are TCRdb output, not the study's own analysis. The sample includes about 460,000 distinct CDR3 sequences, with roughly 45% observed a single time. Together, the top ten hold roughly an eighth of the sample.

As regards this clonotype: Its cognate antigen has yet to be identified. No base qualities exist here, and no much larger clone lies one base off it.

Broad study findings and their caveats: Strong co-clustering of samples prepared in the same batch was shown by direct clustering with F measure, prompting a batch-effect correction. The control group was slightly older than the multiple sclerosis patient group. Compared with controls, multiple sclerosis patients had significantly lower normalized Chao1 diversity, a finding suggesting substantial peripheral T-cell clonal expansion. Patients showed significantly higher frequencies than controls for a handful of TRBV segments, among them TRBV5-6, TRBV5-1 and TRBV20-1.

The sequenced material came from blood. This sequence was found in a girl aged 5-17 years with multiple sclerosis. The chain couples TRBV4-2 to TRBJ1-2; TRBD1 is possibly the D segment (5 matching bases). The CDR3 region has the sequence CASSQDLGEAYGYTF. The sequenced DNA: TGTGCCAGCAGCCAAGATTTGGGGGAAGCCTATGGCTACACCTTC.